There are a few counts of the clone carrying this TCR beta chain. The antigen remains unidentified. This CDR3 region has 14 residues. Germline V CDR1 and CDR2: SGHAT, FQNNGV. V shed 5 bases, J shed 8 bases, and the junction held 8 bases outside the gene matches. These data belong to a study of beta chain features in type 1 diabetes. Study in general: The samples had about 100,000,000 sorted cells examined in all. Regarding the study as a whole: Possible PCR preference for shorter templates applied equally to patients and controls. The study found fewer insertions and more deletions at VDJ junctions in type 1 diabetes patients. Compared to healthy donors, patients appeared to have naive, central memory and Treg TCRB repertoires that were more alike. There was a moderate but significant shortening of TCRB CDR3s in all four CD4+ subsets of Type 1 diabetes patients.

The entirety of the isolated RNA underwent reverse transcription, so expressed TCRB transcripts were sequenced. The table came from immunoSEQ multiplex PCR; TCRdb's copy has only in-frame clones and leaves some out. Of roughly 160,000 clones listed, almost 8% were seen once; the top ten hold around 0.5%. The source is a man between 18 and 29 years old with type 1 diabetes. The source material was central memory CD4+ T cells from blood. The rearrangement uses TRBV11-2 and TRBJ2-1; 8 bases agree with TRBD1. The CDR3 nucleotides read TGTGCCAGCAGCCTCCAGGGGGCTATTGATGAGCAGTTCTTC. Its translation is CASSLQGAIDEQFF.